One sample yielded the 30 T cell receptor beta chains listed below, sequenced in a study of early T cells in non-severe SARS-CoV-2 infection. Using its own MiXCR run on the 5' RACE reads, TCRdb lists one record per CDR3 protein. In the table there are about 87,000 distinct CDR3 sequences, around 15% of which are singletons. The sample comprised whole blood. The source of these receptors is an adult who was a healthcare worker with PCR-confirmed SARS-CoV-2 infection or an uninfected control (not recorded which).

This clonotype appeared a few times. The chain combines TRBV7-3 with TRBJ1-1; D is unresolved. Trimming removed 5 bases from V and 1 base from J, with 14 bases in between. The germline V gene encodes CDR1 SGHTA and CDR2 FQGTGA. The CDR3 consists of 15 residues. CDR3 residues: CASSRVAQPNTEAFF. The CDR3 region has the DNA TGTGCCAGCAGCCGAGTCGCCCAACCGAACACTGAAGCTTTCTTT.

The gene calls are TRBV7-3 and TRBJ1-1, with TRBD1 as a possible D gene (5 bases). In germline, CDR1 is SGHTA, CDR2 FQGTGA. With 4 bases removed from V and 6 bases from J, the gap between germline ends came to 15 bases. The CDR3 is 14 residues long. CDR3 bases: TGTGCCAGCAGCTCTTGGACGGGGGTCTCTGAAGCTTTCTTT. This sequence encodes CASSSWTGVSEAFF.

The chain carries TRBV4-3 and TRBJ2-2; TRBD2 matches 9 bases. The germline gives CDR1 LGHNA, CDR2 YSLEER. CDR3 length: 15 residues. V shed 2 bases and J 6 bases; nucleotides not matched to a gene: 4. The CDR3, as DNA: TGCGCCAGCAGCCAAAAGGGACTAGCTTCCGGGGAGCTGTTTTTT. Protein product: CASSQKGLASGELFF.

This clonotype showed up just a few times. V is TRBV7-6 and J is TRBJ2-7; possibly TRBD1 or TRBD2 for D (5 bases each). Germline lookup yields CDR1 SGHVS and CDR2 FNYEAQ. This CDR3 has 14 residues. The germline V and J ends were trimmed by 1 base and 4 bases, with 11 bases remaining between them. CDR3 nucleotide sequence: TGTGCCAGCAGCTTAGGAGGGGAAGGGTACGAGCAGTACTTC. Translated: CASSLGGEGYEQYF.

The chain joins TRBV4-3 to TRBJ2-3; 11 bases agree with TRBD1. The CDR3 loop spans 16 amino acids. Trimming took 5 bases from V and 1 from J; bases not matched to a gene: 5. Germline V gene data show CDR1 as LGHNA and CDR2 as YSLEER. This chain's CDR3 is CASSAWTGGGTDTQYF. As DNA, the CDR3 is TGCGCCAGCAGCGCCTGGACAGGGGGCGGCACAGATACGCAGTATTTT.

J is TRBJ1-2 and V is TRBV11-2; a possible D gene is TRBD1 (5 bases). V was shortened by 0 bases and J by 6 bases, with 17 bases between the two germline ends. This CDR3 has 16 amino acids. Germline CDR1 reads SGHAT; CDR2 reads FQNNGV. In DNA form, the CDR3 reads TGTGCCAGCAGCTTAGAGCGCTTGGCAGGGACGCATGGCTACACCTTC. This gives the protein CASSLERLAGTHGYTF. The complete variable domain, with remaining parts taken from reference TRBV11-2 and TRBJ1-2, reads EAGVAQSPRYKIIEKRQSVAFWCNPISGHATLYWYQQILGQGPKLLIQFQNNGVVDDSQLPKDRFSAERLKGVDSTLKIQPAKLEDSAVYLCASSLERLAGTHGYTFGSGTRLTVV.

This clonotype was recorded at least ten times. The chain carries TRBV6-4 and TRBJ2-3, with 8 bases lining up with TRBD2. The germline V gene encodes CDR1 MRHNA and CDR2 SNTAGT. The CDR3 has 16 residues. V lost 2 bases and J lost 3; bases outside the gene matches: 7. DNA for the CDR3: TGTGCCAGCAGTGACGCGGCGGGGGGTCAGACAGATACGCAGTATTTT. Protein product: CASSDAAGGQTDTQYF.

The J gene is TRBJ2-7, the V gene TRBV5-6; 7 nucleotides align to TRBD1. Germline trimming cut 6 bases from V and 2 bases from J; bases unmatched to any gene: 5. There are 13 residues in the CDR3. Germline lookup yields CDR1 SGHDT and CDR2 YYEEEE. The CDR3 spells CASTRDSAYEQYF. The CDR3 nucleotides are TGTGCCAGCACCCGGGACAGTGCCTACGAGCAGTACTTC.

A few counts support this clonotype. The V gene is TRBV4-2, the J gene TRBJ2-5, with 8 positions matching TRBD2. V lost 4 bases and J lost 2; bases outside the gene matches: 9. Germline loops: CDR1 LGHNA, CDR2 YNFKEQ. The length of the CDR3 is 16 residues. In DNA, the CDR3 is TGTGCCAGCAGCCTGGTTTTGGCGGGGGGACAAGAGACCCAGTACTTC. As protein: CASSLVLAGGQETQYF.

This clonotype was seen a handful of times. The chain uses TRBV20-1 and TRBJ2-7, with D perhaps TRBD1 (5 bases). With 3 bases removed from V and 0 bases from J, the gap between germline ends came to 15 bases. Germline loops: CDR1 DFQATT, CDR2 SNEGSKA (reference sequence). This CDR3 comprises 15 residues. The CDR3 nucleotides are TGCAGTGCTAGCTCCCCGCAGGGAAGCTCCTACGAGCAGTACTTC. Translating it yields CSASSPQGSSYEQYF.

The chain links TRBV4-3 to TRBJ2-5, with TRBD2 matching over 15 bases. The germline CDR1 and CDR2 sequences are LGHNA and YSLEER. The CDR3 spans 17 residues. V shed 4 bases and J 9 bases; nucleotides not matched to a gene: 12. This chain's CDR3 is CASSLGTSGGPSMAQYF. The CDR3 region has the DNA TGCGCCAGCAGCCTAGGGACTAGCGGGGGGCCGTCCATGGCCCAGTACTTC.

Only a few counts were recorded for this clonotype. In nucleotides, the CDR3 is TGTGCCACCCGGGACGTAGCCTACGAGCAGTACTTC. Translation gives CATRDVAYEQYF. The chain combines TRBV2 with TRBJ2-7, with D perhaps assigned TRBD1 or TRBD2 (5 bases each). The germline V gene encodes CDR1 SNHLY and CDR2 FYNNEI. The CDR3 has 12 residues. The V and J ends lost 10 bases and 2 bases respectively, with 12 bases between them. The full variable domain, rest sourced from reference TRBV2 and TRBJ2-7, is EPEVTQTPSHQVTQMGQEVILRCVPISNHLYFYWYRQILGQKVEFLVSFYNNEISEKSEIFDDQFSVERPDGSNFTLKIRSTKLEDSAMYFCATRDVAYEQYFGPGTRLTVT.

V and J are TRBV7-9 and TRBJ2-5; D gene ambiguous. The germline CDR1 and CDR2 sequences are SEHNR and FQNEAQ (reference sequence). V lost 1 base and J 1 base, leaving 16 bases between the germline ends. The CDR3 runs 17 residues. The CDR3 bases are TGTGCCAGCAGCTTAGTCGGTCCCGCCAGGACCCAAGAGACCCAGTACTTC. Amino acid sequence: CASSLVGPARTQETQYF. The full variable domain, completed using reference TRBV7-9 and TRBJ2-5, is DTGVSQNPRHKITKRGQNVTFRCDPISEHNRLYWYRQTLGQGPEFLTYFQNEAQLEKSRLLSDRFSAERPKGSFSTLEIQRTEQGDSAMYLCASSLVGPARTQETQYFGPGTRLLVL.

The J gene is TRBJ2-7, the V gene TRBV20-1, with D unresolved. Per germline, CDR1 DFQATT and CDR2 SNEGSKA (reference sequence). With 6 bases removed from V and 0 bases from J, the gap between germline ends came to 9 bases. CDR3 length: 12 residues. CDR3 nucleotides: TGCAGTGCGGGCTCGGTCTCCTACGAGCAGTACTTC. Protein product: CSAGSVSYEQYF.

The chain recombines TRBV6-2 or TRBV6-3 with TRBJ1-6, with TRBD1 as a possible D gene (6 bases). The germline gives CDR1 MNHEY, CDR2 SVGEGT. The length of the CDR3 is 17 residues. V was pared by 2 bases and J by 0 bases, with 11 bases between. DNA of the CDR3: TGTGCCAGCAGTTACCGGACAGCCAGCTCCTATAATTCACCCCTCCACTTT. The encoded protein is CASSYRTASSYNSPLHF.

CDR3 coding DNA: TGCAGTGCCTCCAGACACCTCCAAGAGACCCAGTACTTC. Translating gives CSASRHLQETQYF. J is TRBJ2-5 and V is TRBV20-1; D gene ambiguous. The CDR3 sequence is 13 residues long. V was cut by 6 bases and J by 1 base, with 12 bases left in between. CDR1 is DFQATT, CDR2 SNEGSKA, per germline (reference sequence).

This clonotype was counted at least ten times. The gene calls are TRBV6-4 and TRBJ2-5; TRBD2 matches 7 bases. This CDR3 is built from 16 residues. V dropped 3 bases and J dropped 2; count of bases not matched to a gene: 9. Germline V gives CDR1 MRHNA, CDR2 SNTAGT. CDR3 nucleotide sequence: TGTGCCAGCAGTGAATTTGGGGCTAGCGGACAAGAGACCCAGTACTTC. This codes for CASSEFGASGQETQYF.

The rearrangement uses TRBV28 and TRBJ2-1, with a possible D match to TRBD1 (6 bases). V was pared by 6 bases and J by 12 bases, with 15 bases between. Germline CDR1 and CDR2: MDHEN and SYDVKM. This CDR3 is built from 12 residues. The CDR3 is CASRQTGSGQFF. CDR3 nucleotide sequence: TGTGCCAGCAGGCAAACAGGGTCCGGGCAGTTCTTC. Full variable domain (outside the CDR3, taken from reference TRBV28 and TRBJ2-1): DVKVTQSSRYLVKRTGEKVFLECVQDMDHENMFWYRQDPGLGLRLIYFSYDVKMKEKGDIPEGYSVSREKKERFSLILESASTNQTSMYLCASRQTGSGQFFGPGTRLTVL.

This clonotype was observed many times. The chain has TRBV12-3 or TRBV12-4 and TRBJ1-6; no clear D gene. The CDR3 extends over 13 amino acids. Trimming took 3 bases from V and 9 from J, leaving 9 bases between them. CDR3 sequence: CASSLEESSPLHF. Written as DNA, the CDR3 is TGTGCCAGCAGTTTGGAGGAGAGTTCACCCCTCCACTTT.

A few counts support this clonotype. CDR3 amino acids: CASSSKQGSTDTQYF. CDR3 bases: TGCGCCAGCAGCTCCAAACAGGGGAGCACAGATACGCAGTATTTT. The V and J genes are TRBV5-1 and TRBJ2-3, with 7 bases that match TRBD1. Trimming removed 3 bases from V and 0 bases from J; junction bases left unmatched: 4. The CDR3 length is 15 residues. Germline CDR1 reads SGHRS; CDR2 reads YFSETQ.

V usage is TRBV7-2 and J usage is TRBJ2-3; D tentatively reads TRBD1 or TRBD2 (5 bases each). The CDR3 consists of 15 residues. With 0 bases removed from V and 2 bases from J, the gap between germline ends came to 9 bases. Per the germline V gene, CDR1 is SGHTA and CDR2 is FQGNSA. CDR3 in DNA: TGTGCCAGCAGCTTAGCGGGGGATAACACAGATACGCAGTATTTT. Translated: CASSLAGDNTDTQYF.

This clonotype was seen only a few times. The chain is built from TRBV7-2 and TRBJ1-1, with D possibly TRBD1 on 6 matching bases. This CDR3 region has 15 residues. The V gene lost 2 bases and the J gene lost 1 base, with 11 bases spanning the gap. CDR1 is SGHTA and CDR2 is FQGNSA in the germline V gene. DNA for the CDR3: TGTGCCAGCAGCTTACTGGGGGCGACGAACACTGAAGCTTTCTTT. The encoded protein is CASSLLGATNTEAFF.

The chain carries TRBV12-5 and TRBJ1-5; unclear D gene. V was pared by 3 bases and J by 0 bases, with 9 bases between. Germline CDR1 LGHNT, CDR2 FRNRAP. The CDR3 covers 15 residues. The CDR3 DNA sequence: TGTGCTAGTGGTTTAGTACAGAATAGCAATCAGCCCCAGCATTTT. This gives the protein CASGLVQNSNQPQHF.

This clonotype has a handful of counts. The chain joins TRBV3-1 to TRBJ1-2, with 9 bases lining up with TRBD1. Looked up from germline, CDR1 is LGHDT and CDR2 is YNNKEL (reference sequence). This CDR3 contains 14 residues. V gave up 3 bases and J gave up 4 bases; unmatched junction bases: 3. Here the CDR3 DNA reads TGTGCCAGCAGCCAGACAGGGGGGACCTATGGCTACACCTTC. The encoded protein is CASSQTGGTYGYTF.

This clonotype was picked up many times. The chain links TRBV7-2 to TRBJ1-2; tentatively, D is TRBD1 (5 bases). There are 15 residues in the CDR3. Trimming stripped 6 bases from V and 0 bases from J, with 14 bases between. Germline V gene data show CDR1 as SGHTA and CDR2 as FQGNSA. CDR3 protein: CASSQQLTANYGYTF. CDR3 DNA: TGTGCCAGCAGTCAGCAACTGACAGCTAACTATGGCTACACCTTC.

For the CDR3, the DNA is TGTGCCAGCAGTCTAGCAGGGAGGACGACTGAAGCTTTCTTT. Translating it yields CASSLAGRTTEAFF. This rearrangement joins TRBV28 to TRBJ1-1; perhaps TRBD1 as D (5 bases). V lost 5 bases to trimming and J lost 5 bases, with 15 bases between them. CDR3 length equals 14 residues. Germline values: CDR1 MDHEN, CDR2 SYDVKM.

The V and J genes are TRBV7-3 and TRBJ1-1; possible D gene TRBD1, 6 bases. This CDR3 is built from 14 residues. Germline V gene sequence: CDR1 SGHTA, CDR2 FQGTGA. The V end lost 6 bases, the J end lost 5 bases, and 16 bases lay between the germline ends. The CDR3 DNA is TGTGCCAGCAGTGTCGACAGGTATAGGACTGAAGCTTTCTTT. Protein sequence: CASSVDRYRTEAFF. The variable domain in full, with the rest retrieved from reference TRBV7-3 and TRBJ1-1, is GAGVSQTPSNKVTEKGKYVELRCDPISGHTALYWYRQSLGQGPEFLIYFQGTGAADDSGLPNDRFFAVRPEGSVSTLKIQRTERGDSAVYLCASSVDRYRTEAFFGQGTRLTVV.

This sequence joins TRBV6-2 or TRBV6-3 and TRBJ1-2; no definite D call. CDR1 MNHEY and CDR2 SVGEGT come from the germline V gene. The CDR3 loop spans 13 amino acids. Trimming cost V 8 bases and J 4 bases, with 14 bases left between them. CDR3 in amino acids: CASGDRALYGYTF. The CDR3 DNA reads TGTGCCAGCGGAGATAGGGCCCTCTATGGCTACACCTTC.

This clonotype was recorded many times. The chain uses TRBV15 and TRBJ2-6, with D possibly TRBD1 on 5 matching bases. This CDR3 is 17 amino acids long. Trimming removed 3 bases from V and 0 bases from J, with 12 bases in between. Germline CDR1 reads LNHNV; CDR2 reads YYDKDF (reference sequence). The CDR3 region is CATSSGALSSGANVLTF. In nucleotides, the CDR3 is TGTGCCACCAGCAGTGGGGCCCTGAGCTCTGGGGCCAACGTCCTGACTTTC.

Only a few counts were recorded for this clonotype. The rearrangement uses TRBV11-3 and TRBJ2-2; D perhaps matches TRBD2 (5 bases). CDR3 length: 12 amino acids. The V and J ends lost 5 bases and 8 bases respectively, with 9 bases between them. From germline, CDR1 is SGHNT and CDR2 YENEEA. CDR3 sequence: CASSLEAGELFF. The DNA of the CDR3 is TGTGCCAGCAGCCTGGAGGCGGGGGAGCTGTTTTTT.